This T cell receptor beta chain was recovered during a study of cytomegalovirus exposure and HLA in healthy donors (dated 2017 in TCRdb). With regard to the full study: In an earlier analysis of 587 of the donors, under 300 Gb of sequence data and roughly 100 million unique TCR beta sequences from about 180 million T cells were reported. In addition to the first cohort of roughly 670 subjects, a separate validation cohort of some 120 different subjects was used. A later analysis re-analyzed previously published TCR beta repertoires from about 730 donors and added high-resolution HLA genotyping to study TCR occurrence patterns. To decide whether each TCR beta V gene segment behaved as functional or pseudogenic, an earlier analysis of some 600 of the donors relied on high-throughput TCR beta sequencing. To predict cytomegalovirus infection status, the study brought together high-throughput TCR immunosequencing, statistical association of individual TCRs with disease status, and machine learning. Rather than drawing on any new phenotypic data, the later analysis identified candidate immune exposures from TCR beta sequences and the way those sequences occurred across donors. Among approximately 370 genotyped donors of the cohort, an average of around 220,000 unique TCR beta nucleotide sequences was sequenced per donor, of which 15% to 20% were non-productive. Typing coverage differed by locus: A, B, C, DRB1 and DQB1 were typed in about 629-640 donors, DQA1 in about 550, DPA1 in some 610, and DPB1 in roughly 470. HLA typing covered class I and class II loci at four-digit resolution. Of the 300 to 500 genotyped donors, 65% to 90% were placed in the genetic ancestry cluster associated with self-reported Caucasian donors. Alongside the repertoire data, information on donor age, sex, ethnicity and CMV serostatus was compiled. Every discovery cohort repertoire had been produced on one sequencing platform. Five DR-DQ haplotypes were handled as single units for association and clustering, since linkage in the cohort was strong. Using immunosequencing, the study profiled T cell repertoires from 666 subjects and related those repertoires to cytomegalovirus serostatus. About 300 gigabases of sequencing data and around 85 million unique TCR sequences made up an early release that covered approximately 700 HLA-typed donors. In a later genetic analysis, genome-wide SNP genotypes for about 65% of the roughly 700 donors were used, and that subset was treated as a discovery cohort. The study was designed to test whether signatures of past pathogen exposure could be identified by cataloging public T cell receptors. Broader findings and caveats from the paper: For the cohort, immune exposure information was limited to CMV serostatus. Because some donors lacked HLA typing at each locus, the association tests relied only on the typed subset. Most CMV-associated TCR beta chains appeared to be HLA-restricted in a later analysis, and the HLA associations seemed to be driven largely by CMV exposure. At a false discovery rate of 0.05, a later analysis linked approximately 18,000 TCR beta sequences to specific HLA alleles. A further reported finding was that TCR beta sequences accurately predicted the HLA-A and HLA-B alleles for most subjects in the first cohort. In a later analysis, the rate of TCR association differed among HLA loci, with DRB1 alleles having the most associated TCRs and HLA-C alleles having the fewest. The authors suggested that the approach could potentially be extended to other disease states and immunological phenotypes. Most TCR sequences were seen in very few donors, while some public TCRs were found in many individuals. Compared with the roughly 710-donor mean, donors in an Asian-associated ancestry cluster had fewer N-insertions in productive TCRs, according to a later genetic analysis. Sequencing depth was assumed to be roughly uniform across donors in the presence/absence analyses, though that assumption may not hold. V-gene and J-gene trimming of TCR beta chains was associated with a missense DCLRE1C variant in a later genetic analysis, and the association was replicated in an independent cohort. An earlier analysis of around 540 of the donors showed that most TCR beta V segments appeared in productive rearrangements either about 87% or about 30% of the time, which broadly matched IMGT annotations. A total of roughly 160 TCR beta chains were listed by the study as associated with cytomegalovirus. This cohort had only TCR beta chains sequenced, and the lack of alpha or paired-chain data limited which features could be detected. Roughly 15 rarely observed V segments, including chromosome 9 orphons, were excluded from the earlier analysis of approximately 600 of the donors because counts were too low. A cluster of highly shared sequence variants was judged likely to represent a technical artifact of the sequencing pipeline. In vitro tests confirmed that a few of the cytomegalovirus-associated TCR beta chains recognize cytomegalovirus antigens. The classifier was reported to diagnose cytomegalovirus status with high specificity and sensitivity in both the original and validation cohorts. Compared with equally common non-associated chains, HLA-associated TCR beta chains in a later analysis were more clonally expanded and had lower generation probabilities. Strong co-occurrence of HLA alleles, especially DR and DQ, made assigning TCR associations to individual alleles difficult. Linkage disequilibrium might explain the correlated functional status among segregating V segments, but an unknown experimental factor could not be excluded. Several of the top co-occurrence clusters appeared to be linked to parvovirus B19, influenza, CMV and Epstein-Barr virus, according to a later analysis.

A note on this clone: Which antigen it targets is not known.

The library relied on the immunoSEQ multiplex PCR assay. For the multiplex PCR, a mixture combining 60 forward primers for TCR Vbeta segments and 13 reverse primers for TCR Jbeta segments was used. The CDR3 region of rearranged TCR beta genes was amplified from genomic DNA with a multiplex PCR assay. The amplified TCR beta libraries were sequenced on the Illumina HiSeq System as 87-base-pair reads. From the authors' description of their analysis: A later analysis counted approximately 74 million unique TCR beta chains across the roughly 700 repertoires, and 9.5 million to 11 million of these chains were shared by at least two donors. To remove PCR and sequencing errors, raw reads were error-corrected and collapsed into unique sequences using a nearest-neighbor algorithm that merged closely related sequences. V, D and J gene segments were assigned by aligning CDR3 sequences to IMGT reference sequences. For a sequence to be retained, a match of at least six nucleotides to both a V gene segment and a J gene segment was required. Rearrangements were classified as productive when the CDR3 lacked stop codons and remained in frame with V and J, and all other rearrangements were classified as non-productive. CDR3 was defined by IMGT convention, running from the second conserved V-encoded cysteine to the conserved J-encoded phenylalanine. Sequences without an unambiguous match to a single V gene segment were excluded from the earlier analysis of about 600 of the donors. In an earlier analysis of several hundred of the donors, V segments were called functional above 56.7% productive rearrangements and were called segregating when the between-donor standard deviation exceeded 5%. A statistical classification framework was built for diagnosing cytomegalovirus status from the catalog of TCR beta chain sequences. V and J gene assignment, in a later analysis, came from comparing TCR nucleotide sequences with IMGT/GENE-DB human TR gene sequences. The TCRdist pipeline was used in a later analysis to assign CDR3 sequences and most-parsimonious VDJ recombination scenarios. In a later analysis, each TCR beta chain was defined by its CDR3 amino acid sequence together with its V-gene family, and reads without a unique V-gene family were excluded. A later analysis removed 592 highly shared, low-generation-probability nucleotide sequences to deal with suspected cross-contamination and a sequencing artifact. For each public chain, a later analysis derived a clonal expansion index from normalized ranks of inferred template counts within each repertoire. A later analysis computed generation probabilities with a VDJ recombination model fitted to out-of-frame rearrangements, and checked the results against IGoR. Hypergeometric tests were used in a later analysis to score TCR-TCR, TCR-HLA and TCR-CMV co-occurrence, with a repertoire-size bias correction applied to the TCR pairs. To estimate false discovery rates, a later analysis permuted the HLA or CMV assignments 20 times. In a later analysis, co-occurring TCRs were grouped using DBSCAN, and TCRdist sequence similarity was added for clustering within HLA-allele-positive subsets. Repertoires with fewer than 30,000 or more than 120,000 public chains were left out of co-occurrence clustering, as were five repertoires with anomalous nucleotide sharing. The table was pulled from immuneACCESS by TCRdb, which kept in-frame rearrangements only. Such tables lose some clones; where checked, under half of the loss comes from unresolved V genes, and the rest has no known cause. The V and J calls and clone size are taken from that table; D and trimming were inferred from the DNA. The sample table holds approximately 120,000 clones. 0.9% to 1.2% of the sample belongs to the ten largest clones.

The cohort was made up of about 670 healthy bone marrow donors. All cohort members were sampled while nominally healthy, although unrecorded immune exposures were likely present. The donor tested CMV seronegative, placing the donor among the roughly 350 seronegative members of the cohort. A peripheral blood sample was collected from each donor, and TCR beta sequencing was performed on peripheral blood mononuclear cells. The Qiagen DNeasy Blood Extraction Kit was used to extract genomic DNA from the blood cell samples. Sample: PBMCs. This clonotype was sampled from a man aged 18 to 29 in good health and CMV-seronegative.

The DNA reads as follows: TGCGCCAGCAGCCGACAGGGGGCTAAGAATCAGCCCCAGCATTTT. Translated, it gives CASSRQGAKNQPQHF. In this chain, TRBV5-1 is recombined with TRBJ1-5, with TRBD1 matching 10 junction bases. The germline V gene encodes CDR1 SGHRS and CDR2 YFSETQ. V has 4 bases trimmed and J has 4 bases trimmed; junction bases matching no gene number 5. Counted from cysteine to phenylalanine, this CDR3 has 15 amino acids. Solely the CDR3 DNA is kept, with 45 bases framed from the first base.